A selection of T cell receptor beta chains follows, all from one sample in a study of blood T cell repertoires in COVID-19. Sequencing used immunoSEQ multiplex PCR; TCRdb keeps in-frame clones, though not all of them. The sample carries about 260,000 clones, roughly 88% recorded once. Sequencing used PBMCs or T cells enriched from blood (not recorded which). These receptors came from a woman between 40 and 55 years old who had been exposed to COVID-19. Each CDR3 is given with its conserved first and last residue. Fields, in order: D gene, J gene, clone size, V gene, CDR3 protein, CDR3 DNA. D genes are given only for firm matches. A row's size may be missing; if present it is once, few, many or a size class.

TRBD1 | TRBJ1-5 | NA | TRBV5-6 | CASSLRTGGSNQPQHF | TGTGCCAGCAGCTTGCGGACAGGGGGAAGCAATCAGCCCCAGCATTTT
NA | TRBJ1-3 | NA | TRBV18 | CASSPPPGVGNTIYF | TGTGCCAGCTCACCGCCGCCGGGGGTCGGAAACACCATATATTTT
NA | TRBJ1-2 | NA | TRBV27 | CASSPETRTYGYTF | TGTGCCAGCAGTCCCGAAACGCGTACCTATGGCTACACCTTC
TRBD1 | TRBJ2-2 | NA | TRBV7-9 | CASSLLARGRAGELFF | TGTGCCAGCAGCTTATTAGCCAGGGGGCGCGCCGGGGAGCTGTTTTTT
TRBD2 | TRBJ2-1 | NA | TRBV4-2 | CASLARTGGNEQFF | TGTGCCAGCCTGGCCCGAACGGGGGGGAATGAGCAGTTCTTC
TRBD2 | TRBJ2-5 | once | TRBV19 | CASSHPRGGGETQYF | TGTGCCAGTAGTCATCCGCGGGGGGGCGGGGAGACCCAGTACTTC
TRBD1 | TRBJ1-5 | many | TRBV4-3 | CASSQDWETGGNQPQHF | TGCGCCAGCAGCCAAGATTGGGAGACAGGGGGCAATCAGCCCCAGCATTTT
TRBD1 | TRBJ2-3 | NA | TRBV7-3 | CASSLTIRGQGVNTQYF | TGTGCCAGCAGCCTAACGATCCGGGGACAGGGTGTAAATACGCAGTATTTT
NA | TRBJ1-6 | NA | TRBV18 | CASSPREGYNSPLHF | TGTGCCAGCTCACCACGGGAGGGGTATAATTCACCCCTCCACTTT
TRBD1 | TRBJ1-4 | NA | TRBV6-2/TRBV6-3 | CASSRLRLDRDNEKLFF | TGTGCCAGCAGCCGCCTGCGACTAGACAGGGATAATGAAAAACTGTTTTTT
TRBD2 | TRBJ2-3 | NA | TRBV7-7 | CASSPTSGTDTQYF | TGTGCCAGCAGCCCGACTAGCGGCACAGATACGCAGTATTTT
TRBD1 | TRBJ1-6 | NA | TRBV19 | CASSNTRTGQSSYNSPLHF | TGTGCCAGTAGCAACACCCGGACAGGCCAGAGCTCCTATAATTCACCCCTCCACTTT
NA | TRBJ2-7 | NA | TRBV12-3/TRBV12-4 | CASTDSYEQYF | TGTGCCAGCACCGATAGCTACGAGCAGTACTTC
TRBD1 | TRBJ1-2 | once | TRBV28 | CASSSPGQGNDYTF | TGTGCCAGCAGTTCCCCGGGACAGGGTAATGACTACACCTTC
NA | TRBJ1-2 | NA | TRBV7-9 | CASSNVEGGGYTF | TGTGCCAGCAGCAATGTTGAGGGAGGTGGCTACACCTTC
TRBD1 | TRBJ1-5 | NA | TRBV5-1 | CASSLIPGTGSDQPQHF | TGTGCCAGCAGCTTAATCCCCGGGACAGGTTCCGATCAGCCCCAGCATTTT
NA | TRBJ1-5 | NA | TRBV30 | CAWTPRGFSNQPQHF | TGTGCCTGGACTCCGCGGGGGTTTAGCAATCAGCCCCAGCATTTT
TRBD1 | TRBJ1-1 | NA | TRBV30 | CASSGQGNTEAFF | TGTGCCTCCTCGGGACAGGGAAACACTGAAGCTTTCTTT
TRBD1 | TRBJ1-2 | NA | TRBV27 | CASSFTGGDYGYTF | TGTGCCAGCAGTTTTACAGGGGGGGACTATGGCTACACCTTC
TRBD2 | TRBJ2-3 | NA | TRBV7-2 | CASSPTERGGWGTDTQYF | TGTGCCAGCAGCCCAACGGAGCGGGGGGGATGGGGCACAGATACGCAGTATTTT
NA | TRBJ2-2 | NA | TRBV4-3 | CASSQQTTNTGELFF | TGCGCCAGCAGCCAACAGACAACGAACACCGGGGAGCTGTTTTTT
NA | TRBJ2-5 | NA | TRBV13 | CASSLIGYRGGETQYF | TGTGCCAGCAGCTTAATCGGTTACAGGGGGGGAGAGACCCAGTACTTC
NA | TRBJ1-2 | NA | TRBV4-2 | CASSQEASGSYGYTF | TGTGCCAGCAGCCAAGAAGCCTCGGGAAGCTATGGCTACACCTTC
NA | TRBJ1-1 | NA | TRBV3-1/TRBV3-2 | CASSHSQTGLMNTEAFF | TGTGCCAGCAGCCACAGTCAAACCGGACTCATGAACACTGAAGCTTTCTTT
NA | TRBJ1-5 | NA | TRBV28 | CASSAGVNFNQPQHF | TGTGCCAGCAGTGCGGGAGTGAATTTCAATCAGCCCCAGCATTTT
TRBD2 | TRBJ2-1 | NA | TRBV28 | CASSFPPGGGRFSYNEQFF | TGTGCCAGCAGTTTTCCACCCGGGGGGGGCAGATTCTCCTACAATGAGCAGTTCTTC
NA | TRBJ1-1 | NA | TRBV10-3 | CAISHPSTSTMNTEAFF | TGTGCCATCAGCCACCCGTCCACCTCCACTATGAACACTGAAGCTTTCTTT
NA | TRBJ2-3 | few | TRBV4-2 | CASSQSVADTQYF | TGTGCCAGCAGCCAGTCGGTCGCAGATACGCAGTATTTT
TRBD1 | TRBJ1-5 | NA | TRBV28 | CASSLAQGAQPQHF | TGTGCCAGCAGTTTAGCACAGGGGGCTCAGCCCCAGCATTTT
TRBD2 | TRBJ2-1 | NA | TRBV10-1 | CASISGTSRRRSYNEQFF | TGCGCCAGCATTTCAGGGACTAGCCGGAGGAGGTCCTACAATGAGCAGTTCTTC
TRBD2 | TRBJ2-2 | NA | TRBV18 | CASSPNLRTRNTGELFF | TGTGCCAGCTCACCGAATCTTCGGACTAGGAACACCGGGGAGCTGTTTTTT
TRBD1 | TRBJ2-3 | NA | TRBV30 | CAWSVGQGARSNTQYF | TGTGCCTGGAGTGTGGGGCAGGGGGCAAGAAGTAATACGCAGTATTTT
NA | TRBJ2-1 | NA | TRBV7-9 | CASSSVNLGDNEQFF | TGTGCCAGCAGCTCTGTCAATTTAGGGGACAATGAGCAGTTCTTC
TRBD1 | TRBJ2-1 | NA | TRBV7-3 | CASSSGQGAGEQFF | TGTGCCAGCAGCTCCGGACAGGGGGCGGGTGAGCAGTTCTTC
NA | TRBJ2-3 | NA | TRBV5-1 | CASSLEASYDTQYF | TGTGCCAGCAGCTTGGAGGCTAGCTATGATACGCAGTATTTT
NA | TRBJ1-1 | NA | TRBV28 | CASSLGGQSAEAFF | TGTGCCAGCAGTTTGGGAGGGCAATCGGCTGAAGCTTTCTTT
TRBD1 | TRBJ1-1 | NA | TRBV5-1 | CASSPRDSPWGVGFGNTEAFF | TGCGCCAGCAGCCCCCGGGACAGCCCTTGGGGAGTGGGGTTTGGGAACACTGAAGCTTTCTTT
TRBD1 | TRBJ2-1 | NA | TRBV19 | CASSSTGVYNEQFF | TGTGCCAGTAGTTCGACAGGGGTCTACAATGAGCAGTTCTTC
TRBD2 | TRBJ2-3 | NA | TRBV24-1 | CATSAFREGPGTDTQYF | TGTGCCACCAGTGCTTTTCGGGAGGGCCCAGGAACAGATACGCAGTATTTT
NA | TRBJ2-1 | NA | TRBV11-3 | CASSLDSGSHYNEQFF | TGTGCCAGCAGCTTAGATTCAGGGTCTCACTACAATGAGCAGTTCTTC
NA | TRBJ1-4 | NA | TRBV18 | CASSPKGQGWNEKLFF | TGTGCCAGCTCACCAAAGGGCCAGGGGTGGAATGAAAAACTGTTTTTT
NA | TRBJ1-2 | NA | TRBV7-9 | CASSELAGVYGYTF | TGTGCCAGCAGTGAACTGGCAGGGGTCTATGGCTACACCTTC
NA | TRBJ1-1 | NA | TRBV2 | CASSVRFENTEAFF | TGTGCCAGCAGTGTTCGGTTCGAGAACACTGAAGCTTTCTTT
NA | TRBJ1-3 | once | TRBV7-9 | CASSPARAGNTIYF | TGTGCCAGCAGCCCCGCCCGGGCTGGAAACACCATATATTTT
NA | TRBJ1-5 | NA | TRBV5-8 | CASSLMGAGQPQHF | TGTGCCAGCAGCTTGATGGGGGCAGGTCAGCCCCAGCATTTT
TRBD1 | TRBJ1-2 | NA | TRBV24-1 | CATKPGQGVDYGYTF | TGTGCCACCAAACCGGGACAGGGGGTCGACTATGGCTACACCTTC
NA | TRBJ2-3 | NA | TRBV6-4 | CASSKFSADTQYF | TGTGCCAGCAGTAAGTTTTCGGCAGATACGCAGTATTTT
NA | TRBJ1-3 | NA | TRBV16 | CASSRDISGNTIYF | TGTGCCAGCAGTCGGGACATCTCTGGAAACACCATATATTTT
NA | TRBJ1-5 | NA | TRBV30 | CAWSDRPYRPQHF | TGTGCCTGGTCCGACAGGCCCTATCGGCCCCAGCATTTT
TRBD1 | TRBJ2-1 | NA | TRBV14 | CASSQPGVWDRGVDEQFF | TGTGCCAGCAGCCAACCCGGGGTGTGGGACAGGGGAGTCGATGAGCAGTTCTTC
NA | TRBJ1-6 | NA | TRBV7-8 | CASSPSGSYNSPLHF | TGTGCCAGCAGCCCTTCGGGCTCCTATAATTCACCCCTCCACTTT
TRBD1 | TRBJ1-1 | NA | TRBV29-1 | CSVSQGADTEAFF | TGCAGCGTTTCACAGGGGGCTGATACTGAAGCTTTCTTT
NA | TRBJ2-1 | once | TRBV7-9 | CASRTETYNEQFF | TGTGCCAGCAGGACAGAAACTTACAATGAGCAGTTCTTC
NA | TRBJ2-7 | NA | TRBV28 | CASSFPQGWGYEQYF | TGTGCCAGCAGTTTCCCACAGGGATGGGGCTACGAGCAGTACTTC